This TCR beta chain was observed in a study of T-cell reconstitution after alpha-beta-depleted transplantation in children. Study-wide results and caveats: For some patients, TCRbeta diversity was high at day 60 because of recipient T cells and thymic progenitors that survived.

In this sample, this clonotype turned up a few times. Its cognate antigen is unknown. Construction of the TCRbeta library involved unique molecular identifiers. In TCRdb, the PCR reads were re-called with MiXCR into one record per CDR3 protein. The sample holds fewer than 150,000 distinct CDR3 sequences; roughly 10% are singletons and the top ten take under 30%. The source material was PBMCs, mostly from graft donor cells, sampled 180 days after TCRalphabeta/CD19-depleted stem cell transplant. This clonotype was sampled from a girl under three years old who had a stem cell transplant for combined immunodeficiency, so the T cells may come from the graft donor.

The CDR3 protein is CASSLDVSYNEQFF. CDR3 bases: TGTGCCAGCAGCTTGGACGTTTCCTACAATGAGCAGTTCTTC. The rearrangement joins TRBV13 to TRBJ2-1; no clear D. CDR3 size: 14 residues. Germline-derived CDR1 and CDR2 are PRHDT and FYEKMQ (reference sequence). Trimming pared 3 bases from V and 1 base from J, leaving 7 bases between.